This TCR beta chain was sequenced in a study of blood T cell repertoires in COVID-19. The CDR3 covers 16 residues. The V and J ends lost 6 bases and 8 bases, in that order; junction bases with no gene match: 15. Germline CDR1 MGHRA, CDR2 YSYEKL. Here immunoSEQ multiplex PCR was the method, and the copy in TCRdb shows in-frame clones only, minus some. The sample shows approximately 300,000 clones, about 89% of them seen only once. Donors of Cohort 3 who recovered were those that had two negative PCRs, clearance, or symptom resolution. The sequenced sample was PBMCs or T cells enriched from blood (not recorded which). This TCR was recovered from a woman between 18 and 30 years old who had recovered from COVID-19. The gene calls are TRBV4-1 and TRBJ2-1; 8 bases map to TRBD2. CDR3 sequence reads: CASSRKAGVTGDEQFF. DNA for the CDR3: TGCGCCAGCAGTAGGAAAGCGGGAGTTACCGGCGATGAGCAGTTCTTC.